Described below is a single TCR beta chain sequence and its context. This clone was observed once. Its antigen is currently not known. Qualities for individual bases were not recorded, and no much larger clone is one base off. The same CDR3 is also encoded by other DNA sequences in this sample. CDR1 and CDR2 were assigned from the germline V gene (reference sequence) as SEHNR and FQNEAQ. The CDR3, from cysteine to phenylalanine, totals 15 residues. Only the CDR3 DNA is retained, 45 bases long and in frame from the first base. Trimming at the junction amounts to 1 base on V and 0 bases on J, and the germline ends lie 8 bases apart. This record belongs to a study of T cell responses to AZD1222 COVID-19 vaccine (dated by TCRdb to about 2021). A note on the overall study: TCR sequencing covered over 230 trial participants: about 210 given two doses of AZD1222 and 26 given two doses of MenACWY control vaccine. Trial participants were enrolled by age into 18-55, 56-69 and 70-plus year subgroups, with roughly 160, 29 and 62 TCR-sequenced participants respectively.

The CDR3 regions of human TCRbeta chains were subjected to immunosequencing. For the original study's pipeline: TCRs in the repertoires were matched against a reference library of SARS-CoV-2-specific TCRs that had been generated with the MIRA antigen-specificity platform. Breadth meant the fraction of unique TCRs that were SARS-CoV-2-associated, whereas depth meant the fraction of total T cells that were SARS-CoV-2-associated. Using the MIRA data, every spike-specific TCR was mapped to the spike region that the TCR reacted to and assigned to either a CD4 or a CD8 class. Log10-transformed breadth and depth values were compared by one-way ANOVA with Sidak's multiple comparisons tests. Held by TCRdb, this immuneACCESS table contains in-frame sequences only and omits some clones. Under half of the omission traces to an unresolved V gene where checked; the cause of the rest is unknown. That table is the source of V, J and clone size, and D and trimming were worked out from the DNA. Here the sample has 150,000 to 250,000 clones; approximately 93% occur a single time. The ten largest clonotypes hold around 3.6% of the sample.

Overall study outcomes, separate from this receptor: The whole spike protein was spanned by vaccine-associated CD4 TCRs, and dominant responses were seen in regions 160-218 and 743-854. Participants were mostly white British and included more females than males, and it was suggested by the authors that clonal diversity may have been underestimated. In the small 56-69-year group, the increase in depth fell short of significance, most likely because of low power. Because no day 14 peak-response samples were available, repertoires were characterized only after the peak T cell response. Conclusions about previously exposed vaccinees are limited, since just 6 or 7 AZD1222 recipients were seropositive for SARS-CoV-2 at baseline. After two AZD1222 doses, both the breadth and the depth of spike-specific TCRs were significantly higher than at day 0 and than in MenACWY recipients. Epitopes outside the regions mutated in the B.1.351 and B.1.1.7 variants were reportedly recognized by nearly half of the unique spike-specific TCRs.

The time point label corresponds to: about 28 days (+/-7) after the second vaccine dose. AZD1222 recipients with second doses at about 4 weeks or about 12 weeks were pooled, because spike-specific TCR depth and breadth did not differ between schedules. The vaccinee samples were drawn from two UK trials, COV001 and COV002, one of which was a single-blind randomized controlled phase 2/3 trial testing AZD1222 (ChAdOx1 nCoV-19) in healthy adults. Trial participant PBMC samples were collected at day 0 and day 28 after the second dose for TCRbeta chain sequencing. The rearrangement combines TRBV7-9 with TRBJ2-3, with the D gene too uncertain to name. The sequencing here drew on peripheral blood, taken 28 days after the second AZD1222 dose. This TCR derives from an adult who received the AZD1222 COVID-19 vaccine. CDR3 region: CASSLGTASTDTQYF. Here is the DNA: TGTGCCAGCAGCTTAGGTACGGCTAGCACAGATACGCAGTATTTT.